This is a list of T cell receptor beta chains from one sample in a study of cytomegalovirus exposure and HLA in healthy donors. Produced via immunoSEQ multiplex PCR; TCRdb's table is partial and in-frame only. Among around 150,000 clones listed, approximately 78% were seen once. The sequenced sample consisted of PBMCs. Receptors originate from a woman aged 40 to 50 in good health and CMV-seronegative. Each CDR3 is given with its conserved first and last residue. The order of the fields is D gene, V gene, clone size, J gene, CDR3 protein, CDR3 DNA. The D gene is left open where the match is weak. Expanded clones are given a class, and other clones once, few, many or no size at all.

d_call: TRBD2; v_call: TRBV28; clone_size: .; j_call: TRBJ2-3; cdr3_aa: CASSSGGSRTDTQYF; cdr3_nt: TGTGCCAGCAGTTCGGGGGGATCTCGCACAGATACGCAGTATTTT
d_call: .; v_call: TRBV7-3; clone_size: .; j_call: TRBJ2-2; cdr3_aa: CASSYSPAGELFF; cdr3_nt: TGTGCCAGCAGTTACAGTCCCGCCGGGGAGCTGTTTTTT
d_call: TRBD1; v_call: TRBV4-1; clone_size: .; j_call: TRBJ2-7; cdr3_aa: CASSLRTGGDEQYF; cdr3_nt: TGCGCCAGCAGCCTGAGGACAGGGGGTGACGAGCAGTACTTC
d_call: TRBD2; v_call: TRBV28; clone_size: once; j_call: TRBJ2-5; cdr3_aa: CASSLEGIRTSGDTQETQYF; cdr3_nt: TGTGCCAGCAGTTTAGAGGGGATCAGGACTAGCGGAGATACACAAGAGACCCAGTACTTC
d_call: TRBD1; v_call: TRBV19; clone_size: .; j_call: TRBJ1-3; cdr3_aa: CATRDRGNTIYF; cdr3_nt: TGTGCCACCCGGGACAGAGGAAACACCATATATTTT
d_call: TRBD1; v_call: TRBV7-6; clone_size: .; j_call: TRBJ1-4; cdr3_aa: CASSPTGAPNEKLFF; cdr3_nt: TGTGCCAGCAGCCCCACAGGGGCACCGAATGAAAAACTGTTTTTT
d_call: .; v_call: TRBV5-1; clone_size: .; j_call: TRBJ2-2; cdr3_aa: CASTKGVGPGELFF; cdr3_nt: TGCGCCAGCACCAAGGGAGTGGGCCCCGGGGAGCTGTTTTTT
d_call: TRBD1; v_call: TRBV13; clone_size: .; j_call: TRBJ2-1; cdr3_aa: CASSLATGASFF; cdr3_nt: TGTGCCAGCAGCTTAGCCACAGGGGCCTCCTTCTTC
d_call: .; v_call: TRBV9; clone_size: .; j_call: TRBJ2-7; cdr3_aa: CASSVMENYEQYF; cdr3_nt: TGTGCCAGCAGCGTTATGGAGAACTACGAGCAGTACTTC
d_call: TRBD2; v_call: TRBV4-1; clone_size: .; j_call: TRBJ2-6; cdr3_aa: CASSQMKRGDGANVLTF; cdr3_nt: TGCGCCAGCAGCCAAATGAAGCGGGGGGACGGGGCCAACGTCCTGACTTTC
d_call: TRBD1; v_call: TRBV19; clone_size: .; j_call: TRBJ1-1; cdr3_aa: CASSMDQGVSTEAFF; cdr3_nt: TGTGCCAGTAGTATGGATCAGGGGGTAAGCACTGAAGCTTTCTTT
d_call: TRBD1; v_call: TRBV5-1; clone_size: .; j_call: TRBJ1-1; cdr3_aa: CASSRSRDRGRGTEAFF; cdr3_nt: TGCGCCAGCAGCCGGTCCCGGGACAGGGGACGCGGCACTGAAGCTTTCTTT
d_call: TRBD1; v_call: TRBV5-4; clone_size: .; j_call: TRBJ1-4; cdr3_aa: CASSLRTGDEKLFF; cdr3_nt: TGTGCCAGCAGCCTACGGACAGGGGATGAAAAACTGTTTTTT
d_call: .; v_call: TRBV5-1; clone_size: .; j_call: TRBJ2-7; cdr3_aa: CASSPAARNHEQYF; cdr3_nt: TGCGCCAGCAGCCCCGCGGCTCGAAACCACGAGCAGTACTTC
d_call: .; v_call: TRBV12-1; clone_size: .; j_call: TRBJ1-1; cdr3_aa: CASSFRGNTEAFF; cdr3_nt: TGTGCCAGCAGCTTTAGAGGGAACACTGAAGCTTTCTTT
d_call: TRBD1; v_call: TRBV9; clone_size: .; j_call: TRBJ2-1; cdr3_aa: CASSVEGQGVDEQFF; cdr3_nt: TGTGCCAGCAGCGTAGAGGGACAGGGAGTTGATGAGCAGTTCTTC
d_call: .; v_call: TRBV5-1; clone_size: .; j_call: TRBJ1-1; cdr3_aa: CASSKTGLDTEAFF; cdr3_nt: TGCGCCAGCAGCAAGACGGGGTTGGACACTGAAGCTTTCTTT
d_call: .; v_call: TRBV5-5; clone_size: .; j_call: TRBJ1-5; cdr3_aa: CASSLQGGNQPQHF; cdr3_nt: TGTGCCAGCAGCTTGCAGGGTGGCAATCAGCCCCAGCATTTT
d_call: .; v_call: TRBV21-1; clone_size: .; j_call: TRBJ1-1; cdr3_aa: CASSQGQRNTEAFF; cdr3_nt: TGTGCCAGCAGCCAGGGACAAAGGAACACTGAAGCTTTCTTT
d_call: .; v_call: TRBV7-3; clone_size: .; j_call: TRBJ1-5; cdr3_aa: CASSPTPNQPQHF; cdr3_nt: TGTGCCAGCAGCCCGACTCCGAATCAGCCCCAGCATTTT
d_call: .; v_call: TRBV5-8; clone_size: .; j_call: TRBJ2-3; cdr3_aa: CASSSDLLGPYADTQYF; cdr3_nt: TGTGCCAGCAGCTCCGATCTCCTGGGCCCTTACGCAGATACGCAGTATTTT
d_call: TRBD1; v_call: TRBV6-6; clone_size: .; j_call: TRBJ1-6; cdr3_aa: CASQPDGQGSSPLHF; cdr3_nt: TGTGCCAGCCAGCCAGATGGACAGGGTAGTTCACCCCTCCACTTT
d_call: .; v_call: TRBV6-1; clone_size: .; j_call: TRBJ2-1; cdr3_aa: CATLTGRRSYNEQFF; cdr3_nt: TGTGCCACCCTAACAGGGAGAAGGTCCTACAATGAGCAGTTCTTC
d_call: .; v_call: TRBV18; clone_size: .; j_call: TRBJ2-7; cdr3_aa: CASSPVQGPYRYEQYF; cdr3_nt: TGTGCCAGCTCACCCGTTCAGGGTCCCTACCGTTACGAGCAGTACTTC
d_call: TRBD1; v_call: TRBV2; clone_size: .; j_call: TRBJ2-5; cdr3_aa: CASSQDRGARETQYF; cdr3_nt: TGTGCCAGCAGCCAGGACAGGGGCGCCCGGGAGACCCAGTACTTC
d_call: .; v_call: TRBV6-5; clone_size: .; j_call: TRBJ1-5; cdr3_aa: CASSRDIAQPQHF; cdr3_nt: TGTGCCAGCAGCCGTGACATCGCGCAGCCCCAGCATTTT
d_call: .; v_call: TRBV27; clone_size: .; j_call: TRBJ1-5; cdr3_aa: CASSPGDRRSQPQHF; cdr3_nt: TGTGCCAGCAGTCCGGGGGACCGCCGGTCCCAGCCCCAGCATTTT
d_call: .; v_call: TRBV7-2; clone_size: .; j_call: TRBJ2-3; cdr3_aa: CASSLAGEHTDTQYF; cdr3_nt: TGTGCCAGCAGCTTAGCCGGGGAACACACAGATACGCAGTATTTT
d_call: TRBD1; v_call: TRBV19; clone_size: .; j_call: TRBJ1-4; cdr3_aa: CASSIQTGGTNEKLFF; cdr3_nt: TGTGCCAGTAGTATTCAAACAGGGGGAACTAATGAAAAACTGTTTTTT
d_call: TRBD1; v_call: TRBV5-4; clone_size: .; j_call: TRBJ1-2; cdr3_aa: CASSPGQGDPRAYGYTF; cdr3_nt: TGTGCCAGCAGCCCCGGACAGGGGGATCCTCGGGCCTATGGCTACACCTTC
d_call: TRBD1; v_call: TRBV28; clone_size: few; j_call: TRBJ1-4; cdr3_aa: CASSPGGGTNEKLFF; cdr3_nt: TGTGCCAGCAGTCCAGGGGGTGGGACTAATGAAAAACTGTTTTTT
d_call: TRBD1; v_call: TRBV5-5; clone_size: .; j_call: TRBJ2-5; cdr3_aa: CARAMIGTGGQETQYF; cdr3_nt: TGTGCCAGAGCTATGATAGGGACAGGGGGCCAAGAGACCCAGTACTTC
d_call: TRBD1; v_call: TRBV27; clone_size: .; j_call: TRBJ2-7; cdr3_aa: CASSSKARGPSYEQYF; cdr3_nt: TGTGCCAGCAGTTCTAAAGCCAGGGGGCCTTCCTACGAGCAGTACTTC
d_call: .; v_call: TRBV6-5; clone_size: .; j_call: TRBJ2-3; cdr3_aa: CASSFNRDTQYF; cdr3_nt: TGTGCCAGCAGCTTTAACCGGGATACGCAGTATTTT
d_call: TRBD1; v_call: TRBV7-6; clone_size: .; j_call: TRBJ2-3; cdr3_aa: CASSSQGHTQYF; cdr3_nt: TGTGCCAGCAGCTCACAGGGGCATACGCAGTATTTT
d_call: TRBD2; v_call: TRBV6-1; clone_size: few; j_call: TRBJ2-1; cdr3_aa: CASRGGLAGNNEQFF; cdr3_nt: TGTGCCAGCAGAGGGGGACTAGCGGGGAACAATGAGCAGTTCTTC
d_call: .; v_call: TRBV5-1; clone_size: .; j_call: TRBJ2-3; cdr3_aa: CASSPDSYTDTQYF; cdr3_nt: TGCGCCAGCAGCCCGGACAGCTACACAGATACGCAGTATTTT
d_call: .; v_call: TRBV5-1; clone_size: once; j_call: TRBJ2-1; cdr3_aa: CASSLSSYNEQFF; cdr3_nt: TGCGCCAGCAGCTTGTCGTCCTACAATGAGCAGTTCTTC
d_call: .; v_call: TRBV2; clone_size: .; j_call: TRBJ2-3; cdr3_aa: CASRPTEGVFTDTQYF; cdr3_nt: TGTGCCAGCAGACCGACCGAGGGCGTATTTACAGATACGCAGTATTTT
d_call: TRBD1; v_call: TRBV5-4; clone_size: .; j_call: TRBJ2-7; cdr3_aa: CASSMTGDSYEQYF; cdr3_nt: TGTGCCAGCAGCATGACAGGGGACTCCTACGAGCAGTACTTC
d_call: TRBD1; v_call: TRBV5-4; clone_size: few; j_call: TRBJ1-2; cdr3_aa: CASSSYRQGWYGYTF; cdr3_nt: TGTGCCAGCAGCTCTTACCGACAGGGTTGGTATGGCTACACCTTC
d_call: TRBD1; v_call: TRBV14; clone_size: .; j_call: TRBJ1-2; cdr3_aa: CASSHVPGQAIYGYTF; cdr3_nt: TGTGCCAGCAGCCACGTACCGGGACAGGCGATATATGGCTACACCTTC
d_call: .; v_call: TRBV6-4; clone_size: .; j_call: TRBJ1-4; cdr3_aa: CASSPWALEKLFF; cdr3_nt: TGTGCCAGCAGTCCCTGGGCCCTCGAAAAACTGTTTTTT
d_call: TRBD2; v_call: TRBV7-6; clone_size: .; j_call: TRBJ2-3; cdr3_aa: CASSPGTSGGRDTQYF; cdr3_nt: TGTGCCAGCAGCCCGGGGACTAGCGGGGGTAGGGATACGCAGTATTTT
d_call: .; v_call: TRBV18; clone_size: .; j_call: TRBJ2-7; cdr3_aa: CASSSDGGSTYEQYF; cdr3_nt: TGTGCCAGCTCAAGCGACGGGGGATCTACCTACGAGCAGTACTTC
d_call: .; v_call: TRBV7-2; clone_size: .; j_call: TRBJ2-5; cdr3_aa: CASSLDRGGETQYF; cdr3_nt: TGTGCCAGCAGCTTAGACAGGGGAGGTGAGACCCAGTACTTC
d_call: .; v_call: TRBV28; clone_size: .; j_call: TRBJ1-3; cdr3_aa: CASSVVLASGNTIYF; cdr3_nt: TGTGCCAGCAGTGTGGTCCTAGCTTCTGGAAACACCATATATTTT
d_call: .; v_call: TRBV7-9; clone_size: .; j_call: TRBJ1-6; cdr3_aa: CASSLDSAPYNSPLHF; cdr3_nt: TGTGCCAGCAGCCTCGACAGCGCCCCGTATAATTCACCCCTCCACTTT
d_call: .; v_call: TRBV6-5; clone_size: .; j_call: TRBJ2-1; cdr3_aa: CASRHRGNYNEQFF; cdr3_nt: TGTGCCAGCAGACACCGGGGGAACTACAATGAGCAGTTCTTC
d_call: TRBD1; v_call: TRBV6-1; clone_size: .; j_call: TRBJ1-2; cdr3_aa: CASRTGNYGYTF; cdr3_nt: TGTGCCAGCAGGACAGGGAACTATGGCTACACCTTC
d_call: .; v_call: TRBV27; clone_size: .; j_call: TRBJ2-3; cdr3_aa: CASRREGGVSITDTQYF; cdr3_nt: TGTGCCAGCAGGAGAGAGGGCGGCGTTAGTATCACAGATACGCAGTATTTT
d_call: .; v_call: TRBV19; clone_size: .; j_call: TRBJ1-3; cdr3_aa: CASRRGSSGNTIYF; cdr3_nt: TGTGCCAGTAGGCGCGGGAGCTCTGGAAACACCATATATTTT
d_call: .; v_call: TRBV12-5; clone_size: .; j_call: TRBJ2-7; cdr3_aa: CASQREAAYEQYF; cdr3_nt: TGTGCTAGTCAAAGGGAGGCTGCCTACGAGCAGTACTTC